These 7 T cell receptor beta chains were sequenced from one sample in a study of blood T cell repertoires in COVID-19. Generated by immunoSEQ multiplex PCR, the TCRdb table keeps only in-frame clones and is missing some. This sample has about 180,000 clones, with approximately 90% found just once. Sequences were obtained from peripheral blood. The receptors shown here come from a man over 45 with acute or convalescent COVID-19.

The CDR3 nucleotides read TGTGCCAGTAGTGCCCGAGGGTACAATGAGCAGTTCTTC. This gives the protein CASSARGYNEQFF. The J gene is TRBJ2-1, the V gene TRBV19, with D perhaps matching TRBD2 (5 bases). Looked up from germline, CDR1 is LNHDA and CDR2 is SQIVND (reference sequence). Trimming pared 5 bases from V and 4 bases from J, leaving 9 bases between. The CDR3 runs to 13 residues.

The chain carries TRBV14 and TRBJ2-3; 10 bases are a match to TRBD2. With V trimmed by 1 base and J by 8 bases, 15 bases remained unmatched. The germline CDR1 and CDR2 sequences are SGHDN and FVKESK. This CDR3 contains 18 residues. The CDR3 spells CASSQAPRWASGGGTQYF. CDR3 in DNA: TGTGCCAGCAGCCAAGCCCCCCGGTGGGCTAGCGGGGGAGGTACGCAGTATTTT.

The V and J genes are TRBV28 and TRBJ2-1, with D maybe TRBD2 (5 bases). V lost 3 bases, J lost 9 bases, and 12 bases lay in between. The CDR3 is 13 residues long. Germline V gene sequence: CDR1 MDHEN, CDR2 SYDVKM. The DNA of the CDR3 is TGTGCCAGCAGTTTTTTGGTCCGGGGTGAGCAGTTCTTC. It yields the protein CASSFLVRGEQFF.

This chain joins TRBV20-1 and TRBJ2-3; possibly TRBD2 for D (6 bases). V was trimmed by 7 bases and J by 6 bases, leaving 11 bases between them. The CDR3 consists of 11 residues. Germline values: CDR1 DFQATT, CDR2 SNEGSKA (reference sequence). CDR3: CSGGVLDTQYF. For the CDR3, the DNA is TGCAGTGGGGGGGTTCTGGATACGCAGTATTTT.

The V and J genes are TRBV28 and TRBJ1-5; TRBD1 might be the D (6 bases). This CDR3 has 16 amino acids. Germline V lookup: CDR1 MDHEN, CDR2 SYDVKM. With 2 bases removed from V and 4 bases from J, the gap between germline ends came to 15 bases. CDR3 coding DNA: TGTGCCAGCAGTTTAAGGTCGGGGGGCTTAAATCAGCCCCAGCATTTT. Its translation is CASSLRSGGLNQPQHF. Supplemented by reference TRBV28 and TRBJ1-5, the full variable domain reads DVKVTQSSRYLVKRTGEKVFLECVQDMDHENMFWYRQDPGLGLRLIYFSYDVKMKEKGDIPEGYSVSREKKERFSLILESASTNQTSMYLCASSLRSGGLNQPQHFGDGTRLSIL.

The J gene is TRBJ2-7, the V gene TRBV9; a weak D match, TRBD1 (6 bases). Deletions cut 2 bases from V and 6 bases from J, with 27 bases between. Germline CDR1 is SGDLS and CDR2 is YYNGEE. The CDR3 covers 18 residues. CDR3 in DNA: TGTGCCAGCAGCGTGACTCGGGATGCGTGGGACATGTCACCCGAGCAGTACTTC. Its protein is CASSVTRDAWDMSPEQYF.

The CDR3 spells CSASRGNSNYGYTF. CDR3 sequence (DNA): TGCAGTGCTAGTCGGGGGAACTCCAACTATGGCTACACCTTC. The chain is built from TRBV20-1 and TRBJ1-2; possibly TRBD1 for D (5 bases). The CDR3 has 14 residues. The V gene's germline CDR1 is DFQATT and CDR2 SNEGSKA (reference sequence). Trimming pared 3 bases from V and 2 bases from J, leaving 13 bases between.